One and the same sample provided the 11 T cell receptor beta chains below, sequenced in a study of shared clonotypes between healthy human individuals. Using immunoSEQ multiplex PCR, the repertoire was profiled, and TCRdb retains in-frame clones only, with some absent. The sample shows 950,000 to 1,100,000 clones, about 75% of them seen only once. The sequenced material came from memory CD4+ T cells sorted from blood. As to subset: CD45RA-negative fraction. The receptors derive from a man younger than 35 in good health.

Ten or more counts support this clone. V is TRBV5-4 and J is TRBJ2-7, with D tentatively TRBD1 (6 bases). Germline values: CDR1 SGHNT, CDR2 YYREEE (reference sequence). The CDR3 is 12 amino acids. V lost 0 bases, J lost 9 bases, and 10 bases lay in between. The chain's CDR3 is CASSLDQGGQYF. CDR3 nucleotides: TGTGCCAGCAGCTTGGATCAAGGGGGGCAGTACTTC.

This clone has a handful of counts. The rearrangement joins TRBV2 to TRBJ1-5; the D gene is possibly TRBD1 (5 bases). In germline, CDR1 is SNHLY, CDR2 FYNNEI. The CDR3 consists of 14 residues. Trimming took 6 bases from V and 2 from J, leaving 11 bases between them. The CDR3 spells CASREQEGNQPQHF. Written as DNA, the CDR3 is TGTGCCAGCAGGGAACAGGAGGGCAATCAGCCCCAGCATTTT.

The chain has TRBV7-8 and TRBJ2-7, with TRBD1 matching over 7 bases. V lost 5 bases and J lost 2; bases outside the gene matches: 6. This CDR3 has 14 amino acids. Germline V CDR1 and CDR2: SGHVS, FQNEAQ. CDR3 sequence reads: CASSPTGHPYEQYF. The CDR3 DNA reads as TGTGCCAGCAGCCCGACAGGGCATCCCTACGAGCAGTACTTC.

The rearrangement uses TRBV29-1 and TRBJ2-7; 8 positions match TRBD1. The germline V gene encodes CDR1 SQVTM and CDR2 ANQGSEA. This CDR3 comprises 14 residues. V was pared by 4 bases and J by 5 bases, with 10 bases of the junction left unmatched. The CDR3 nucleotides are TGCAGCGTTGGGGGCGAACAGGGGGTAAACGAGCAGTACTTC. Residues: CSVGGEQGVNEQYF.

V usage is TRBV18 and J usage is TRBJ1-2, with a weak D call TRBD1 (5 bases). V was clipped by 5 bases and J by 8 bases, with 24 bases between them. The CDR3 length is 16 residues. Per the germline V gene, CDR1 is KGHSH and CDR2 is LQKENI. The CDR3 DNA sequence: TGTGCCAGCTCAGACAAAAAATCAGGACAACGTGGGGGCTACACCTTC. Its protein product is CASSDKKSGQRGGYTF.

V gene TRBV27 combines with J gene TRBJ2-7, with TRBD1 identical over 8 bases. There are 15 residues in the CDR3. Unmatched junction bases numbered 12, after V lost 5 bases and J lost 6 bases. Germline CDR1 MNHEY, CDR2 SMNVEV (reference sequence). The DNA for the CDR3 is TGTGCCAGCAGTCCCTATGGGCAGGGGGCTGGCGAGCAGTACTTC. This sequence encodes CASSPYGQGAGEQYF.

V usage is TRBV6-5 and J usage is TRBJ1-1, with 7 bases matching TRBD1. J lost 4 bases, V lost 5 bases, and 4 bases had no gene match. This CDR3 has 13 residues. Per the germline V gene, CDR1 is MNHEY and CDR2 is SVGAGI. The CDR3: CASSRAGGTEAFF. CDR3 sequence (DNA): TGTGCCAGCAGTCGCGCAGGGGGCACTGAAGCTTTCTTT.

V is TRBV27 and J is TRBJ1-6; 11 positions match TRBD1. The ends lost 3 bases at V and 10 bases at J; junction bases unmatched: 5. The CDR3 totals 15 residues. Germline V gene sequence: CDR1 MNHEY, CDR2 SMNVEV (reference sequence). The CDR3 nucleotides read TGTGCCAGCAGTTTCTGGACAGGGGGCAGGTCACCCCTCCACTTT. Its protein product is CASSFWTGGRSPLHF.

This clone has just a few counts. The V gene is TRBV5-4, the J gene TRBJ1-3; 7 bases are shared with TRBD1. V gave up 4 bases and J gave up 7 bases; unmatched junction bases: 8. This CDR3 comprises 14 residues. CDR1 SGHNT and CDR2 YYREEE come from the germline V gene (reference sequence). The CDR3 DNA follows: TGTGCCAGCAGCATCGACAGGGACGGGAACACCATATATTTT. Protein product: CASSIDRDGNTIYF.

The chain joins TRBV11-3 to TRBJ2-7; possibly TRBD1 for D (6 bases). Trimming pared 5 bases from V and 1 base from J, leaving 9 bases between. Germline V gene sequence: CDR1 SGHNT, CDR2 YENEEA. The length of the CDR3 is 13 residues. The CDR3 DNA is TGTGCCAGCAGCACGACAGGTTCCTACGAGCAGTACTTC. It encodes CASSTTGSYEQYF.

This clone was recorded a few times. The chain joins TRBV27 to TRBJ2-1, with a weak D call TRBD2 (6 bases). Germline loops: CDR1 MNHEY, CDR2 SMNVEV (reference sequence). The CDR3 runs 15 residues. Trimming pared 2 bases from V and 5 bases from J, leaving 13 bases between. Here the CDR3 reads CASSLRSRGNNEQFF. Here the CDR3 DNA reads TGTGCCAGCAGTTTAAGGTCACGGGGGAACAATGAGCAGTTCTTC.